This T cell receptor (beta chain) was observed in a study of relationships among human T cell subsets. CDR3 length: 13 amino acids. V was trimmed by 6 bases and J by 7 bases, leaving 10 bases between them. After negative selection with anti-CD4 multisort beads, CD8+ T cells were positively selected with anti-CD8 beads. Semiquantitative ARM-PCR amplified T cell receptor alpha and beta CDR3 regions from mRNA. Exponential amplification used communal superprimers after tagged nested gene-specific primers in ARM-PCR. A single record per CDR3 protein comes from TCRdb applying MiXCR to the multiplex PCR reads. The repertoire includes a few thousand distinct CDR3 sequences, around 60% of them detected once, and 50% to 70% sits in the top ten.

This TCR came from a man between 35 and 55 years old in good health. The sequenced sample consisted of CD8+ T cells sorted from blood. This rearrangement joins TRBV12-3 or TRBV12-4 to TRBJ1-6, with a possible D match to TRBD1 (6 bases). CDR3 nucleotides: TGTGCCAGCAGGGTTGACAGGAATTCACCCCTCCACTTT. It specifies CASRVDRNSPLHF.